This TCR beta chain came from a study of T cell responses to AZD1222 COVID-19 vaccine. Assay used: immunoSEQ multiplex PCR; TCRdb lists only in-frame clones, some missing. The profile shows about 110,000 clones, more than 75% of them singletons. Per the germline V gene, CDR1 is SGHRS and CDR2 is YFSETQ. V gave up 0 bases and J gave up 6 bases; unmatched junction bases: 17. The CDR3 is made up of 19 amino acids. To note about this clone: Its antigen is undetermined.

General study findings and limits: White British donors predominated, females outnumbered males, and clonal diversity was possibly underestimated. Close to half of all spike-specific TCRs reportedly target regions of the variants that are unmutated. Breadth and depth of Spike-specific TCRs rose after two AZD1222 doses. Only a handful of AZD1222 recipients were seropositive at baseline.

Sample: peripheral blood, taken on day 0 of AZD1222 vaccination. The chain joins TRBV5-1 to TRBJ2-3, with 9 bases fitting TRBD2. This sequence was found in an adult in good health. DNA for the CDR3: TGCGCCAGCAGCTTGGCCCGGGGCGCGGGGGGGCTCATCCGGGATACGCAGTATTTT. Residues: CASSLARGAGGLIRDTQYF.